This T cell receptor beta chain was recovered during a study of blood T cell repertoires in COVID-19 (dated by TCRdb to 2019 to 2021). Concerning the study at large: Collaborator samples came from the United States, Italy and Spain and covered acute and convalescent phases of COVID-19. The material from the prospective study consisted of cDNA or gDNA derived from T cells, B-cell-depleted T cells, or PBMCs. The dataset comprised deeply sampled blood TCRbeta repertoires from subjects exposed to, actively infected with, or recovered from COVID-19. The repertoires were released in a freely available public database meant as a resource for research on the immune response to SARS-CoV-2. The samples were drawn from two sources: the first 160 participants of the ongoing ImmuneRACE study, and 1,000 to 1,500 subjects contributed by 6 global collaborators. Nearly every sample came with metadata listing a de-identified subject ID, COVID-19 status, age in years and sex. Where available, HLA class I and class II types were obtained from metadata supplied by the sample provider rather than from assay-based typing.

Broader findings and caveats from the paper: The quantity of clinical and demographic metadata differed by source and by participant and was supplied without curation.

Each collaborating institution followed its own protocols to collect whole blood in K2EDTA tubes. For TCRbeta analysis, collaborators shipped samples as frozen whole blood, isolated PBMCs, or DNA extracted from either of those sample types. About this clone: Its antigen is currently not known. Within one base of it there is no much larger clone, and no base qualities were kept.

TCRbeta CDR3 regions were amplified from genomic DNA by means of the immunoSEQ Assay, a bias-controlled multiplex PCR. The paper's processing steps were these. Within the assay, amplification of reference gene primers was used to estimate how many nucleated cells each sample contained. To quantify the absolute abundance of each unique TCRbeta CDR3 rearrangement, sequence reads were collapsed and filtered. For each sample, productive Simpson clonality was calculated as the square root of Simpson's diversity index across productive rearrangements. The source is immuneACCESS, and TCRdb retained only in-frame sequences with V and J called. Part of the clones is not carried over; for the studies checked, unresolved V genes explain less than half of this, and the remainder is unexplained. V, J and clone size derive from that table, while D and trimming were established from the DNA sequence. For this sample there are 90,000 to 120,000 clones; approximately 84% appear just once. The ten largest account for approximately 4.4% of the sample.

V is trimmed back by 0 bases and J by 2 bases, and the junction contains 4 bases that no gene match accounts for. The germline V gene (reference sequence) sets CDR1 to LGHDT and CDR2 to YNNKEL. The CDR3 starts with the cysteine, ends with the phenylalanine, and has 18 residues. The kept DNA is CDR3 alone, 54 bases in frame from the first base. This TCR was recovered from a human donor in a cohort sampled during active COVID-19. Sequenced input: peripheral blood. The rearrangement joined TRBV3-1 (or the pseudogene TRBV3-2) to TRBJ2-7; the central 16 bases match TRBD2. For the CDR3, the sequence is CASSQDFGTSGGAYEQYF. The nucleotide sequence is TGTGCCAGCAGCCAAGACTTTGGGACTAGCGGGGGGGCCTACGAGCAGTACTTC.